This T cell receptor (beta chain) was sequenced for a study of blood T cell repertoires in COVID-19. Study at large: T cells, B-cell-depleted T cells, or PBMCs provided the cDNA or gDNA that served as material.

This clone turned up a few times. The data were produced by immunoSEQ multiplex PCR, yet TCRdb's version contains in-frame clones alone and is incomplete. The sample holds 100,000 to 150,000 clones; around nine tenths are singletons and the top ten take roughly 1.2%. The CDR3 runs 10 residues. The origin of this receptor is a woman of 80 years or more with acute or convalescent COVID-19. Sequenced sample: peripheral blood. V is TRBV21-1 and J is TRBJ1-4. TRBV21-1 is a pseudogene locus. The DNA of the CDR3 is TGTGCCATCCGGAGTGAAAAACTGTTTTTT. This codes for CAIRSEKLFF.